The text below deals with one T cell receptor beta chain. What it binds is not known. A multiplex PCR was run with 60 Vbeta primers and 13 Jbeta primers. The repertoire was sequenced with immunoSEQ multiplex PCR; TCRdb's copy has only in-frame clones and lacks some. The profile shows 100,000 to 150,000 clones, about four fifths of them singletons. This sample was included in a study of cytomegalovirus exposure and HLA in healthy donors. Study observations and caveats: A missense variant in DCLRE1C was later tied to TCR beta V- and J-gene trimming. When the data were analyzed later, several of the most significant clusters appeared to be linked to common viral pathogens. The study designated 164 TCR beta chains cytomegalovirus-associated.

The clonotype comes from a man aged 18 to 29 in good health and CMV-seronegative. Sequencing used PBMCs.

DNA of the CDR3: TGTGCCAGCAGCTTAGCGTTGGACGGGGGGTCTTACGAGCAGTACTTC. This translates into CASSLALDGGSYEQYF. This rearrangement joins TRBV7-2 to TRBJ2-7; the match to TRBD2 covers 7 bases. The CDR3 contains 16 residues. V shed 0 bases, J shed 4 bases, and the junction held 9 bases outside the gene matches. Germline CDR1 SGHTA, CDR2 FQGNSA.